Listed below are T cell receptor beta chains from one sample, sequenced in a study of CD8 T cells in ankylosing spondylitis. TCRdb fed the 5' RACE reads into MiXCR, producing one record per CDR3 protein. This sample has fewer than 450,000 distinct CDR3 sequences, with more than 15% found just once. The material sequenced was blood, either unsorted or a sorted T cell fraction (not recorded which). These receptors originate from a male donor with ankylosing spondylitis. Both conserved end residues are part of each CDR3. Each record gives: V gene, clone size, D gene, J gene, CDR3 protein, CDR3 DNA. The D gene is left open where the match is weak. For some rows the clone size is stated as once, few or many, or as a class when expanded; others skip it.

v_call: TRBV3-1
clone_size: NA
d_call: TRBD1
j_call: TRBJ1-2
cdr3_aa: CASSQGTGINYGYTF
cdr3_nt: TGTGCCAGCAGCCAAGGGACAGGGATTAACTATGGCTACACCTTC

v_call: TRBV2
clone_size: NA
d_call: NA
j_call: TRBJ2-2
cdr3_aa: CASSDRENTGELFF
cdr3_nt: TGTGCCAGCAGTGACAGGGAGAACACCGGGGAGCTGTTTTTT

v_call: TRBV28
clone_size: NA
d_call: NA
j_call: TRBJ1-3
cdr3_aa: CASSRRGRFDGNTIYF
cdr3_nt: TGTGCCAGCAGTCGCAGAGGCCGCTTCGATGGAAACACCATATATTTT

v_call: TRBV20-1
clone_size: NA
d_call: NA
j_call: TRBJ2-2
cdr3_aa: CSAKRGNTGELFF
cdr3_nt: TGCAGTGCTAAAAGGGGGAACACCGGGGAGCTGTTTTTT

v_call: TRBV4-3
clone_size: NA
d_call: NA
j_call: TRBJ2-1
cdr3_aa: CASSQVSGSTYNEQFF
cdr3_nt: TGCGCCAGCAGCCAAGTCAGTGGCAGCACCTACAATGAGCAGTTCTTC

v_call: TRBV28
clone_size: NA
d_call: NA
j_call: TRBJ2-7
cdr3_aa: CAGGGYSPYEQYF
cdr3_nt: TGTGCCGGGGGCGGGTATTCCCCCTACGAGCAGTACTTC

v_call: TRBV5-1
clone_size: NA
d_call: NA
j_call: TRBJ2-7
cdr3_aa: CASSLGGRNEQYF
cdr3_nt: TGCGCCAGCAGCTTGGGAGGCAGGAACGAGCAGTACTTC

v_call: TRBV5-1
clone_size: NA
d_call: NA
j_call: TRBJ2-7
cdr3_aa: CASRLQESYEQYF
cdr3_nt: TGCGCCAGCAGATTGCAGGAAAGCTACGAGCAGTACTTC

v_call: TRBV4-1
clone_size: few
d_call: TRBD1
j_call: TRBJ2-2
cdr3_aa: CASSRKDGTGNTGELFF
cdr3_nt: TGCGCCAGCAGCCGGAAAGACGGGACAGGGAACACCGGGGAGCTGTTTTTT

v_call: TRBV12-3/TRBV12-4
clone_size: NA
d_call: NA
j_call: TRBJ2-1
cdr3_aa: CASSSGRGIQGDEQSF
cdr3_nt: TGTGCCAGCAGTTCGGGTAGGGGGATACAGGGTGATGAGCAGTCCTTC

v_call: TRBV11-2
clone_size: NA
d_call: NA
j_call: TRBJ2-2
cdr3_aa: CASSLRVGGANTGELFF
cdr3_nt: TGTGCCAGCAGCTTGAGAGTGGGGGGCGCGAACACCGGGGAGCTGTTTTTT

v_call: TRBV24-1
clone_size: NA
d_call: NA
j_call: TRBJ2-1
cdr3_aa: CATSDNRRNEQFF
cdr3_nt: TGTGCCACCAGTGACAACAGGAGGAATGAGCAGTTCTTC

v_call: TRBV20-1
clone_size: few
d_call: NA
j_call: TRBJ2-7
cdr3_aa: CSARAQGMYYEQYF
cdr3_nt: TGCAGTGCTAGAGCTCAGGGGATGTACTACGAGCAGTACTTC

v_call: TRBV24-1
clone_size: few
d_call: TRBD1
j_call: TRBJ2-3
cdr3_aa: CATSEETGTGTDTQYF
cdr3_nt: TGTGCCACCAGTGAAGAAACCGGGACAGGGACAGATACGCAGTATTTT

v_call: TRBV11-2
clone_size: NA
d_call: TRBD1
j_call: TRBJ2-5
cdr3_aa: CASSLVQGARETQYF
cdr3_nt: TGTGCCAGCAGCTTAGTACAGGGGGCCCGGGAGACCCAGTACTTC

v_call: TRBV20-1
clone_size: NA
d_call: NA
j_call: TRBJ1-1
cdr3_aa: CSARTDSNTEAFF
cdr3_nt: TGCAGTGCTAGAACAGATTCGAACACTGAAGCTTTCTTT

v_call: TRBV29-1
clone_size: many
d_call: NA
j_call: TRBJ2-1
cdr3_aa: CSVDQWGGQFF
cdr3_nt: TGCAGCGTTGATCAGTGGGGAGGGCAGTTCTTC

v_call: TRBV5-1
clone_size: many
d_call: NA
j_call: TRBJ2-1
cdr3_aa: CASHSNAYNEQFF
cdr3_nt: TGCGCCAGCCACAGCAACGCCTACAATGAGCAGTTCTTC

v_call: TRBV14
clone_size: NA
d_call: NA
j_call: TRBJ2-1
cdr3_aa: CASSQGLHNEQFF
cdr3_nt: TGTGCCAGCAGCCAAGGGCTTCATAATGAGCAGTTCTTC

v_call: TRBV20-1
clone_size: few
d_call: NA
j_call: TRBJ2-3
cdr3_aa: CRGGQDTQYF
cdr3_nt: TGCAGGGGGGGGCAAGATACGCAGTATTTT

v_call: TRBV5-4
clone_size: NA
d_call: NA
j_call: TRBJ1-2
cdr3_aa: CASSLAETYGYTF
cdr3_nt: TGTGCCAGCAGCTTGGCCGAGACCTATGGCTACACCTTC

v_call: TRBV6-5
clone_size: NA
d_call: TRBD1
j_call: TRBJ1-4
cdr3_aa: CASGQGAEKLFF
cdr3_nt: TGTGCCAGCGGACAGGGAGCAGAAAAACTGTTTTTT

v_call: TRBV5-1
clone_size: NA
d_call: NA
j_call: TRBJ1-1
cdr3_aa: CASTFWGGPNTEAFF
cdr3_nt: TGCGCCAGCACCTTCTGGGGAGGGCCGAACACTGAAGCTTTCTTT

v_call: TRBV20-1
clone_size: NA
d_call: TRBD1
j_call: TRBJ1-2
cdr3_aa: CSARAPGGSGYGYTF
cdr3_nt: TGCAGTGCTAGAGCCCCAGGGGGTTCAGGCTATGGCTACACCTTC

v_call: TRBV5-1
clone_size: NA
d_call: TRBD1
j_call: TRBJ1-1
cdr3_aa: CASSLGGQGVTEAFF
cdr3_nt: TGCGCCAGCAGCTTGGGGGGACAGGGTGTAACTGAAGCTTTCTTT

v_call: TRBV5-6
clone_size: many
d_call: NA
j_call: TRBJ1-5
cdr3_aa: CASSRRGSNQPQHF
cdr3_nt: TGTGCCAGCAGCCGGCGGGGTAGCAATCAGCCCCAGCATTTT

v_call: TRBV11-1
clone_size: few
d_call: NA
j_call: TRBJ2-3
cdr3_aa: CASSRAVADTQYF
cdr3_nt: TGTGCCAGCAGCCGAGCCGTTGCAGATACGCAGTATTTT

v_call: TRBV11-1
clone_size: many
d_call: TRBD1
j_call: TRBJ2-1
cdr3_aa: CASSWGQGITRFGRYNEQFF
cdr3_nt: TGTGCCAGCAGCTGGGGACAGGGGATTACGAGATTCGGCAGGTACAATGAGCAGTTCTTC

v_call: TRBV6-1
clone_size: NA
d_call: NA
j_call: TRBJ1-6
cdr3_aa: CASRTGRREDSPLHF
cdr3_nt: TGTGCCAGCAGAACCGGGAGACGGGAGGATTCACCCCTCCACTTT

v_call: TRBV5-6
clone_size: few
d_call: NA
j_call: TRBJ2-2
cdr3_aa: CASSFRTATNTGELFF
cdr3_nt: TGTGCCAGCAGCTTTCGGACAGCCACGAACACCGGGGAGCTGTTTTTT

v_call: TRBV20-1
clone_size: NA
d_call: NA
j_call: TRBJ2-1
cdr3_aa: CSAKAETVSYNEQFF
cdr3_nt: TGCAGTGCTAAAGCGGAGACGGTCTCCTACAATGAGCAGTTCTTC

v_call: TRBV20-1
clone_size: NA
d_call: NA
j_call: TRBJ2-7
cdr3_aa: CSASVGGYYEQYF
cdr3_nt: TGCAGTGCTAGCGTTGGGGGGTACTACGAGCAGTACTTC

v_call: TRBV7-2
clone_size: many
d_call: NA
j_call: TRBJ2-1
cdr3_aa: CASSLAGNSYNEQFF
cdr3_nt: TGTGCCAGCAGCTTAGCGGGAAACTCCTACAATGAGCAGTTCTTC

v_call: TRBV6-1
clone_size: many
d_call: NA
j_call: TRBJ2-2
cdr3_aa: CASRPDRITGELFF
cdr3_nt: TGTGCCAGCAGACCCGACAGAATCACCGGGGAGCTGTTTTTT

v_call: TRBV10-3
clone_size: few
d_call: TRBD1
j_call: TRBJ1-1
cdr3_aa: CAARTGGSTEAFF
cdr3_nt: TGTGCCGCCCGGACAGGGGGAAGTACTGAAGCTTTCTTT

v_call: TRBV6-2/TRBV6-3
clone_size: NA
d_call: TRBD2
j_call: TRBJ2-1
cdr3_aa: CASSYSLAGGSRNEQFF
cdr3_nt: TGTGCCAGCAGTTACTCACTAGCGGGAGGATCTAGAAATGAGCAGTTCTTC

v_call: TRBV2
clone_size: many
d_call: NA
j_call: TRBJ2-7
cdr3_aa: CASMPEESYEQYF
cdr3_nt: TGTGCCAGCATGCCCGAAGAATCCTACGAGCAGTACTTC

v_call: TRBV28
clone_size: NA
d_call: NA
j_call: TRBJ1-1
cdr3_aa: CASSSGRLRTEAFF
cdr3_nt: TGTGCCAGCAGTTCAGGACGGCTGAGGACTGAAGCTTTCTTT

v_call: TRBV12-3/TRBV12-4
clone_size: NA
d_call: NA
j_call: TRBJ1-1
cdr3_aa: CASSFPGAEAFF
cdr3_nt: TGTGCCAGCAGTTTCCCGGGTGCTGAAGCTTTCTTT

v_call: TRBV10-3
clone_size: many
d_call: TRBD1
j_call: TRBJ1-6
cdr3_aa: CANRDSGSSNSPLHF
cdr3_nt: TGTGCCAACCGGGACAGCGGATCGTCTAATTCACCCCTCCACTTT

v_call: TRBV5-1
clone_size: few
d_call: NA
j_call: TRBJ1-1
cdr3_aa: CASSLVRDGTEAFF
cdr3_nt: TGCGCCAGCAGCTTGGTCAGGGATGGCACTGAAGCTTTCTTT